The 27 T cell receptor beta chains presented below share a single source sample, sequenced in a study of T cell changes during pregnancy in multiple sclerosis. Profiling relied on immunoSEQ multiplex PCR, and the TCRdb table lists in-frame clones only, not all of them. This table holds fewer than 140,000 clones, about 90% found once. The input for sequencing was peripheral blood, taken before pregnancy. All receptors derive from a female donor with multiple sclerosis, enrolled in a pregnancy study.

This rearrangement joins TRBV6-5 to TRBJ2-1, with 10 bases lining up with TRBD2. V lost 6 bases, J lost 5 bases, and 7 bases stayed unmatched. CDR3 length: 15 residues. Germline V gene lookup returns CDR1 MNHEY and CDR2 SVGAGI. This chain's CDR3 is CASSPGLAGDNEQFF. For the CDR3, the DNA is TGTGCCAGCAGCCCGGGTCTAGCGGGAGACAATGAGCAGTTCTTC.

This rearrangement joins TRBV6-1 to TRBJ2-7, with D perhaps matching TRBD2 (5 bases). Per the germline V gene, CDR1 is MNHNS and CDR2 is SASEGT. The CDR3 is 15 residues long. V shed 10 bases and J shed 0 bases, with 19 bases lying between them. The CDR3 coding sequence is TGTGCCACCATGAGGGTGACGCTGAGCTCCTACGAGCAGTACTTC. It yields the protein CATMRVTLSSYEQYF.

The J gene is TRBJ2-7, the V gene TRBV5-4; 12 bases are shared with TRBD2. The junction had 6 bases not matched to a gene; V was cut back by 4 bases and J by 4 bases. The CDR3 has 15 amino acids. The germline gives CDR1 SGHNT, CDR2 YYREEE (reference sequence). As DNA, the CDR3 is TGTGCCAGCAGCCGAATGACTAGCGGGAGTTACGAGCAGTACTTC. Its translation: CASSRMTSGSYEQYF.

The rearrangement joins TRBV28 to TRBJ1-6; perhaps TRBD1 as D (5 bases). The CDR3 is 15 amino acids. The germline V and J ends were trimmed by 4 bases and 6 bases, with 13 bases remaining between them. Germline values: CDR1 MDHEN, CDR2 SYDVKM. CDR3 residues: CASSWDGTANSPLHF. The CDR3, as DNA: TGTGCCAGCAGTTGGGACGGGACTGCTAATTCACCCCTCCACTTT.

The V gene is TRBV15, the J gene TRBJ2-5; weak D call: TRBD1 (5 bases). Germline loops: CDR1 LNHNV, CDR2 YYDKDF (reference sequence). The CDR3 extends over 16 amino acids. V was pared by 5 bases and J by 5 bases, with 21 bases between. CDR3 amino acids: CATSLRRGLAGETQYF. CDR3 bases: TGTGCCACCAGCTTACGAAGGGGATTAGCAGGGGAGACCCAGTACTTC.

This chain uses TRBV28 with TRBJ1-1; D not resolved. CDR3 length: 13 amino acids. The V end was cut by 7 bases, the J end by 0 bases, with 9 bases between. Per germline, CDR1 MDHEN and CDR2 SYDVKM. The CDR3 nucleotides read TGTGCCAGCACCGACTACATGAACACTGAAGCTTTCTTT. Translated, it gives CASTDYMNTEAFF.

For this clone: At one of its ends the junction is not consistent with the germline gene, which may arise from a read error. The V gene is TRBV7-7, the J gene TRBJ2-3, with D maybe TRBD2 (5 bases). The CDR3 loop spans 15 amino acids. CDR1 is SSHAT and CDR2 is FNYEAQ in the germline V gene (reference sequence). The CDR3 loop reads CASSTKPGFRDTQYF. CDR3 DNA: TGTGCTAGCAGCACAAAACCGGGATTCAGGGATACGCAGTATTTT.

The chain couples TRBV7-2 to TRBJ1-5, with a weak D call TRBD1 (6 bases). V dropped 5 bases and J dropped 4 bases, with 12 bases sitting between them. Germline V gene lookup returns CDR1 SGHTA and CDR2 FQGNSA. The CDR3 has 14 residues. CDR3 residues: CASSGKTGNQPQHF. In nucleotides, the CDR3 is TGTGCCAGCAGCGGCAAGACAGGAAATCAGCCCCAGCATTTT. The full variable domain, in which reference TRBV7-2 and TRBJ1-5 provide the parts outside the CDR3, is GAGVSQSPSNKVTEKGKDVELRCDPISGHTALYWYRQSLGQGLEFLIYFQGNSAPDKSGLPSDRFSAERTGGSVSTLTIQRTQQEDSAVYLCASSGKTGNQPQHFGDGTRLSIL.

This sequence joins TRBV5-5 and TRBJ1-6; 7 bases fit TRBD1. Trimming cost V 4 bases and J 9 bases; bases outside gene matches: 7. This CDR3 has 14 amino acids. Germline values: CDR1 SGHKS, CDR2 YYEKEE (reference sequence). DNA for the CDR3: TGTGCCAGCAGCCGACAGGGAGCAGGTTCACCCCTCCACTTT. This sequence encodes CASSRQGAGSPLHF.

To note about this clone: Distinct nucleotide sequences in the sample also encode this CDR3. This chain links TRBV19 with TRBJ1-5, with D perhaps matching TRBD1 (6 bases). The CDR3 sequence is 15 residues long. Looked up from germline, CDR1 is LNHDA and CDR2 is SQIVND (reference sequence). V lost 3 bases to trimming and J lost 1 base, with 10 bases between them. The CDR3 loop reads CASSIGRGSNQPQHF. CDR3 nucleotide sequence: TGTGCCAGTAGTATCGGCAGGGGAAGCAATCAGCCCCAGCATTTT.

The genes are TRBV6-1 and TRBJ2-3; D perhaps matches TRBD2 (6 bases). Germline values: CDR1 MNHNS, CDR2 SASEGT. V was pared by 2 bases and J by 5 bases, with 8 bases between. CDR3 size: 13 residues. CDR3 loop: CASSERRGDTQYF. Written as DNA, the CDR3 is TGTGCCAGCAGTGAAAGGAGGGGAGATACGCAGTATTTT.

The rearrangement joins TRBV5-6 to TRBJ2-1; D may be TRBD2 (6 bases). The V gene's germline CDR1 is SGHDT and CDR2 YYEEEE. This CDR3 is 16 amino acids long. Trimming removed 0 bases at V and 7 bases at J, with 17 bases between. The CDR3 here is CASSLEGLSGRNEQFF. CDR3 nucleotides: TGTGCCAGCAGCTTGGAGGGACTGTCTGGTAGGAATGAGCAGTTCTTC.

This clone was seen more than once but under ten times. The V gene is TRBV7-9, the J gene TRBJ2-7, with TRBD1 matching over 11 bases. V lost 5 bases to trimming and J lost 6 bases; unmatched junction nucleotides: 6. This CDR3 has 14 amino acids. CDR1 is SEHNR and CDR2 is FQNEAQ in the germline V gene (reference sequence). CDR3 coding DNA: TGTGCCAGCAGCACCCGGGACAGGGGGTTCGAGCAGTACTTC. This encodes CASSTRDRGFEQYF.

The chain recombines TRBV7-7 with TRBJ2-1; D perhaps matches TRBD2 (6 bases). V lost 1 base, J lost 6 bases, and 13 bases lay in between. The germline gives CDR1 SSHAT, CDR2 FNYEAQ (reference sequence). This CDR3 comprises 15 residues. Here the CDR3 DNA reads TGTGCCAGCAGCTTAGGAGGCGGGGCCCCCAATGAGCAGTTCTTC. It translates to CASSLGGGAPNEQFF.

The chain links TRBV7-2 to TRBJ1-2; no clear D gene. The CDR3 is 14 amino acids. V was pared by 0 bases and J by 5 bases, with 10 bases between. Germline-derived CDR1 and CDR2 are SGHTA and FQGNSA. DNA for the CDR3: TGTGCCAGCAGCTTAGCGCCTAAAGATTATGGCTACACCTTC. The encoded protein is CASSLAPKDYGYTF.

Of note for this clone: Other DNA sequences from this sample encode an identical CDR3 as well. The rearrangement joins TRBV27 to TRBJ1-2; the match to TRBD1 covers 10 bases. Germline loops: CDR1 MNHEY, CDR2 SMNVEV (reference sequence). V trimming: 3 bases; J trimming: 5 bases; junction bases outside the gene matches: 0. CDR3 length equals 13 residues. The CDR3 region has the DNA TGTGCCAGCAGTTTGGGACAGGGGTATGGCTACACCTTC. Protein product: CASSLGQGYGYTF.

The chain couples TRBV29-1 to TRBJ1-1; D remains ambiguous. Trimming pared 5 bases from V and 4 bases from J, leaving 14 bases between. This CDR3 contains 13 residues. Germline V gene sequence: CDR1 SQVTM, CDR2 ANQGSEA. CDR3 sequence reads: CSVSGGIGTEAFF. In nucleotides, the CDR3 is TGCAGCGTTTCAGGAGGAATCGGCACTGAAGCTTTCTTT.

The gene calls are TRBV7-2 and TRBJ2-7; perhaps TRBD1 as D (6 bases). CDR3 length: 15 residues. With 2 bases removed from V and 0 bases from J, the gap between germline ends came to 11 bases. Germline CDR1 SGHTA, CDR2 FQGNSA. The CDR3, as DNA: TGTGCCAGCAGCTTACTAACAGGGCGCTCCTACGAGCAGTACTTC. It codes for CASSLLTGRSYEQYF.

As for this clone: This CDR3 is missing its conserved last phenylalanine or tryptophan, likely due to a read error. V and J are TRBV28 and TRBJ1-2; tentatively, D is TRBD1 (6 bases). Per germline, CDR1 MDHEN and CDR2 SYDVKM. The CDR3 is 14 residues long. V lost 7 bases and J 4 bases, leaving 16 bases between the germline ends. CDR3 residues: CASNLNRDIYGYTL. The CDR3 DNA sequence: TGTGCCAGCAACCTTAACAGGGATATCTATGGCTACACCCTC.

The CDR3, as DNA: TGTGCCAGCAGTTACTCCAGGGGAGCTACCTATGGCTACACCTTC. Translating it yields CASSYSRGATYGYTF. This chain connects TRBV6-6 to TRBJ1-2; TRBD1 might be the D (6 bases). Germline values: CDR1 MNHNY, CDR2 SVGAGI (reference sequence). Between the trimmed V and J ends, which lost 0 bases and 4 bases, there was a span of 12 bases. The CDR3 extends over 15 amino acids.

With regard to this clone: The germline gene is not matched at one end of the junction; a read error may be the cause. The gene calls are TRBV6-1 and TRBJ2-3; D gene uncertain. Germline CDR1 and CDR2: MNHNS and SASEGT. This CDR3 has 16 residues. DNA of the CDR3: TGTGCCATCAGTGAGTCACTTACTATTAGCACAGATACGCAGTATTTT. As protein: CAISESLTISTDTQYF.

This chain uses TRBV19 with TRBJ1-1, with 7 bases that match TRBD1. Germline V CDR1 and CDR2: LNHDA, SQIVND (reference sequence). This CDR3 has 15 amino acids. Unmatched junction bases numbered 8, after V lost 5 bases and J lost 2 bases. CDR3 in DNA: TGTGCCAGTAGTTCTCCGGGACAGCTAAACACTGAAGCTTTCTTT. This gives the protein CASSSPGQLNTEAFF.

In this sample, this clone turned up once. The J gene is TRBJ2-4, the V gene TRBV15; 10 bases agree with TRBD1. Germline trimming cut 4 bases from V and 7 bases from J; bases unmatched to any gene: 10. Germline V CDR1 and CDR2: LNHNV, YYDKDF (reference sequence). This CDR3 spans 16 amino acids. This CDR3 reads CATSNSRDRGPNIQYF. The CDR3 region has the DNA TGTGCCACCAGCAATAGCCGGGACAGGGGACCGAACATTCAGTACTTC.

Here the CDR3 reads CASIENGGATDTQYF. DNA of the CDR3: TGTGCCAGCATAGAGAACGGGGGGGCGACAGATACGCAGTATTTT. This chain uses TRBV27 with TRBJ2-3; 8 positions match TRBD2. V dropped 7 bases and J dropped 3; count of bases not matched to a gene: 9. Germline-derived CDR1 and CDR2 are MNHEY and SMNVEV (reference sequence). This CDR3 is built from 15 residues.

V gene TRBV6-1 combines with J gene TRBJ1-2, with 8 bases lining up with TRBD1. J gave up 4 bases and V 1 base, and 8 bases lay outside the gene matches. This CDR3 region has 16 residues. Germline assignment: CDR1 MNHNS and CDR2 SASEGT. Here the CDR3 reads CASSEVGGQDFYGYTF. In DNA form, the CDR3 reads TGTGCCAGCAGTGAAGTTGGGGGACAGGACTTCTATGGCTACACCTTC.

This chain joins TRBV6-6 and TRBJ2-5; D uncertain. The CDR3 extends over 14 amino acids. V was shortened by 0 bases and J by 5 bases, with 10 bases between the two germline ends. Germline values: CDR1 MNHNY, CDR2 SVGAGI (reference sequence). The CDR3 region is CASSYSILRETQYF. CDR3 DNA: TGTGCCAGCAGTTACTCGATACTAAGGGAGACCCAGTACTTC.

For the CDR3, the DNA is TGTGCCAGCAGCTTAAACAGGGAAGAGCTGTTTTTT. Translation: CASSLNREELFF. The chain carries TRBV7-3 and TRBJ2-2; TRBD1 might be the D (6 bases). The CDR3 is made up of 12 amino acids. V was cut by 1 base and J by 11 bases, with 8 bases left in between. CDR1 and CDR2 (germline): SGHTA, FQGTGA.